This TCR beta chain was sequenced for a study of memory CD4+ T cells and cytomegalovirus serostatus. Germline V lookup: CDR1 KGHSH, CDR2 LQKENI. CDR3 size: 15 residues. V lost 2 bases and J 0 bases, leaving 10 bases between the germline ends. The sort gate was single viable CD3+CD4+CD8-CD45RO+ cells for memory CD4+ T cells. Serum IgG to CMV pp150, pp28, p38 and p52 defined serostatus. Only in-frame clones appear in the TCRdb table, and some are missing; sequencing was by immunoSEQ multiplex PCR. The table records about 62,000 clones, about 80% of them present only once. The origin of this receptor is an adult in good health and CMV-seropositive. The sequencing sample was made of memory CD4+ T cells from blood. The chain recombines TRBV18 with TRBJ1-2; D is perhaps TRBD1 (5 bases). CDR3 residues: CASSPTGQPNYGYTF. In DNA form, the CDR3 reads TGTGCCAGCTCACCAACGGGGCAGCCTAACTATGGCTACACCTTC.